Described below is a single TCR beta chain sequence and its context. What it binds is not known. This record comes from a study of blood T cells in healthy people across ages. Findings of the study overall: Without sorted subsets, naive and antigen-experienced compartments could not be conclusively compared. TCR beta diversity per million T cells fell roughly linearly with age.

The second PCR ran about 7 to 12 cycles with a sample-barcoded 5' primer and J-beta primers. Sequencing of every sample gave 2.5 million or more CDR3-containing paired-end reads. TCRdb independently ran MiXCR on the 5' RACE reads; one entry per CDR3 protein. This table has hundreds of thousands of distinct CDR3 sequences, roughly 30% appearing once. The specimen was blood. The TCR originated in a woman older than 75 in good health.

This chain's CDR3 is CASSPPGSAGGYNEQFF. Here the CDR3 DNA reads TGCGCCAGCAGCCCCCCCGGCTCGGCGGGAGGCTACAATGAGCAGTTCTTC. V is TRBV5-1 and J is TRBJ2-1, with TRBD2 identical over 8 bases. J gave up 3 bases and V 4 bases, and 12 bases lay outside the gene matches. CDR1 and CDR2 from the germline V gene are SGHRS and YFSETQ. The CDR3 runs to 17 residues.